The rows below give T cell receptor beta chains drawn from one sample of a study of OX40 agonist ivuxolimab in advanced cancers. Sequencing was performed with immunoSEQ multiplex PCR; in TCRdb, only in-frame clones are kept and a portion is missing. In the table there are about 110,000 clones, 89% of which are singletons. The specimen was CD4+ or CD8+ T cells sorted from blood, collected in a trial of the OX40 agonist ivuxolimab. These receptor sequences come from an adult with an advanced solid tumor such as melanoma, head and neck, liver or kidney cancer. CDR3s include the opening cysteine and the closing phenylalanine or tryptophan. The D gene is left open where the match is weak. Expanded clones are given a class, and other clones once, few, many or no size at all.

abundance,d_gene,j_gene,v_gene,CDR3nt,CDR3aa
few,TRBD1,TRBJ1-1,TRBV19,TGTGCCAGTAGAGACAGGGTTTGGAACACTGAAGCTTTCTTT,CASRDRVWNTEAFF
-,TRBD1,TRBJ1-4,TRBV10-3,TGTGCCAGTAGTTCAGGGACAGGGAATGAAAAACTGTTTTTT,CASSSGTGNEKLFF
-,-,TRBJ2-1,TRBV7-8,TGTGCCAGCAGCTTTACCGGGACAAGGGCTAATGAGCAGTTCTTC,CASSFTGTRANEQFF
-,-,TRBJ2-7,TRBV20-1,TGCAGTGCTAGGGGCAGGGGGGAACAGTACTTC,CSARGRGEQYF
once,-,TRBJ1-6,TRBV9,TGTGCCAGCAGCTTCGGACAGAATTCACCCCTCCACTTT,CASSFGQNSPLHF
-,TRBD1,TRBJ1-6,TRBV19,TGTGCCAGTAGTATAGCTTCGGACAGGTTTAATAATTCACCCCTCCACTTT,CASSIASDRFNNSPLHF
-,TRBD1,TRBJ1-5,TRBV7-2,TGTGCCAGCAGCCCCCTAACAGGGGCCGGTCAGCCCCAGCATTTT,CASSPLTGAGQPQHF
-,-,TRBJ1-2,TRBV28,TGTGCCAGCAGTTCTGACATCTGGTATGGCTACACCTTC,CASSSDIWYGYTF
-,-,TRBJ2-1,TRBV7-8,TGTGCCAGCAGCTACAGCGAGACAGGCCTAGGGGGTGAGCAGTTCTTC,CASSYSETGLGGEQFF
-,TRBD1,TRBJ1-1,TRBV5-6,TGTGCCAGCAGCACCATGACAGGGGGAAGCACTGAAGCTTTCTTT,CASSTMTGGSTEAFF
-,TRBD1,TRBJ1-1,TRBV6-5,TGTGCCAGCAGGTCTACAGGGGCCCCTGGGGCTTTCTTT,CASRSTGAPGAFF
-,-,TRBJ2-1,TRBV7-2,TGTGCCAGCAGCTGGGACATTATCTCCTACAATGAGCAGTTCTTC,CASSWDIISYNEQFF
-,TRBD2,TRBJ2-3,TRBV29-1,TGCAGCGTTCAGGCGGGGGGCGGGACAGATACGCAGTATTTT,CSVQAGGGTDTQYF
-,-,TRBJ1-3,TRBV6-1,TGTGCCAGCAGTGAGCCAGGGGATCCTGGAAACACCATATATTTT,CASSEPGDPGNTIYF